The present T cell receptor (beta chain) was sequenced within a study of CD8+CD57+ T cells in acquired aplastic anemia. Study in general: Each DNA sample taken from sorted CD4+ and CD8+ cells came to 3.2 ug on average.

Using genomic DNA as the template, TCR beta VDJ and CDR3 profiling was carried out. TCRdb re-analysed the reads in MiXCR, keeping a single row per CDR3 protein. The sample shows roughly 290,000 distinct CDR3 sequences, under 65% of them seen only once. CD8+CD57+ cell expansion had been shown by flow cytometry in patients chosen for sequencing. Among the patients, all had severe acquired aplastic anemia. Trimming took 6 bases from V and 8 from J; bases not matched to a gene: 8. This CDR3 is 14 amino acids long. Per germline, CDR1 KGHSH and CDR2 LQKENI. Broader study findings: Patients and controls had CD8+ Simpson's diversity values that were not significantly distinct.

This clonotype was detected ten times or more. The antigen remains undetermined. This receptor was taken from a human donor with aplastic anemia. The sequenced material came from sorted CD4+, CD8+, or CD8+CD57+ T cells (not recorded which) from PBMCs. The chain uses TRBV18 and TRBJ1-3, with 9 bases aligning to TRBD1. CDR3: CASSLGQGLHTIYF. CDR3 bases: TGTGCCAGCTCGCTGGGACAGGGCCTCCACACCATATATTTT.